A single T cell receptor (beta chain) is shown here with its context. Sequencing was performed with immunoSEQ multiplex PCR; in TCRdb, only in-frame clones are kept and a portion is missing. Here the sample spans approximately 260,000 clones, about nine tenths being singletons. The sample belongs to a study of blood T cell repertoires in COVID-19. V was shortened by 6 bases and J by 0 bases, with 6 bases between the two germline ends. The V gene's germline CDR1 is MNHNY and CDR2 SVGAGI (reference sequence). The length of the CDR3 is 13 residues. This TCR was recovered from a woman in her thirties or forties with acute or convalescent COVID-19. What was sequenced was peripheral blood. The J gene is TRBJ1-5, the V gene TRBV6-6; the D is unclear. CDR3 residues: CASRDNSNQPQHF. CDR3 DNA sequence: TGTGCCAGCAGAGACAATAGCAATCAGCCCCAGCATTTT.